This T cell receptor (beta chain) was documented in a study of blood T cell repertoires in COVID-19. Generated by immunoSEQ multiplex PCR, the TCRdb table keeps only in-frame clones and is missing some. This repertoire shows 200,000 to 250,000 clones, approximately 90% found once; its top ten account for over 0.95%. The CDR3 length is 15 residues. Trimming stripped 6 bases from V and 1 base from J, with 12 bases between. The germline gives CDR1 MNHEY, CDR2 SMNVEV (reference sequence). The sequence was obtained from a man under 40 who had recovered from COVID-19. The sample taken for sequencing was PBMCs or T cells enriched from blood (not recorded which). The rearrangement uses TRBV27 and TRBJ1-4; TRBD1 might be the D (5 bases). DNA for the CDR3: TGTGCCAGCAGCCCGCAGGGACTAACTAATGAAAAACTGTTTTTT. The encoded protein is CASSPQGLTNEKLFF.